This TCR beta chain was sequenced during a study of T cell repertoires in ileal Crohn's disease. Study as a whole: From the surgical specimen's inflamed ileum, biopsies were taken as M0.

Overall study findings and caveats: Compared with non-smokers, active smokers at surgery showed more clonal expansions.

Documented time point: inflamed ileum from the surgical specimen. Measured with immunoSEQ multiplex PCR; TCRdb has only the in-frame clones, and not every one. The data hold around 11,000 clones, with roughly 84% observed a single time. The CDR3 consists of 15 residues. V was shortened by 1 base and J by 8 bases, with 15 bases between the two germline ends. Germline CDR1 reads SGDLS; CDR2 reads YYNGEE. A remark on this clone: Antigen unknown.

This receptor was identified in an adult with Crohn's disease. V usage is TRBV9 and J usage is TRBJ1-4; D may be TRBD1 (6 bases). The specimen was ileal tissue. The CDR3 reads CASSVNGQGLEKLFF. In DNA form, the CDR3 reads TGTGCCAGCAGCGTAAATGGGCAGGGGTTGGAAAAACTGTTTTTT.